These 4 T cell receptor beta chains originate from one sample sequenced in a study of blood T cell repertoires in COVID-19. Assay: immunoSEQ multiplex PCR; the TCRdb copy retains only in-frame clones and omits some. The table shows fewer than 65,000 clones, with about nine tenths occurring only once. The sequenced sample consisted of peripheral blood. These receptors came from a human donor with acute or convalescent COVID-19. The donor label of this sample is uncertain.

This sequence joins TRBV11-2 and TRBJ2-3, with unresolved D. The germline CDR1 and CDR2 sequences are SGHAT and FQNNGV. V dropped 5 bases and J dropped 0 bases, with 18 bases sitting between them. CDR3 length equals 17 residues. CDR3 sequence reads: CASSAPRIRTSTDTQYF. The CDR3 nucleotides are TGTGCCAGCAGCGCCCCCCGCATTCGAACTAGCACAGATACGCAGTATTTT.

This clone was detected once. The rearrangement links TRBV27 to TRBJ1-5; 8 nucleotides align to TRBD1. This CDR3 spans 14 amino acids. Looked up from germline, CDR1 is MNHEY and CDR2 is SMNVEV (reference sequence). V lost 6 bases and J lost 4; bases outside the gene matches: 5. As DNA, the CDR3 is TGTGCCAGCAGGATTACAGGGGGGAATCAGCCCCAGCATTTT. Protein: CASRITGGNQPQHF.

The chain recombines TRBV5-4 with TRBJ2-7; a weak D match, TRBD2 (5 bases). The CDR3 extends over 13 amino acids. Germline CDR1 is SGHNT and CDR2 is YYREEE (reference sequence). V was trimmed by 5 bases and J by 5 bases, leaving 14 bases between them. CDR3 region: CASSLGSGNEQYV. The DNA for the CDR3 is TGTGCCAGCAGTCTGGGTTCGGGAAACGAGCAGTACGTC.

V and J are TRBV7-5 and TRBJ2-3; TRBD2 was called by the table and not checked on the DNA. TRBV7-5 is listed as a pseudogene. This CDR3 region has 16 residues. Written as DNA, the CDR3 is TGTGCCAGAAGCTTAGCGGTCCTAGCGGGAAAAGATACGCAGTATTTT. Its protein is CARSLAVLAGKDTQYF.